This T cell receptor beta chain was found in a study of blood T cell repertoires in COVID-19. Study background: From T cells, B-cell-depleted T cells, or PBMCs came the material, which was cDNA or gDNA.

This CDR3 contains 14 residues. V gave up 3 bases and J gave up 3 bases; unmatched junction bases: 1. Germline-derived CDR1 and CDR2 are LNHDA and SQIVND (reference sequence). In its sample, this clone was seen a few times. Authors' methods: Amplification from reference gene primers served as the basis for estimated nucleated cell counts. The table came from immunoSEQ multiplex PCR; TCRdb's copy has only in-frame clones and leaves some out. That table is the source of V, J and clone size, and D and trimming were worked out from the DNA. The sample yields under 70,000 clones, roughly 84% seen once. Specimen: peripheral blood. This TCR derives from a woman at least 80 years old with active or convalescent COVID-19. The rearrangement links TRBV19 to TRBJ2-7; 11 nucleotides align to TRBD1. In nucleotides, the CDR3 is TGTGCCAGTAGTATCGGGACAGGGGGCTACGAGCAGTACTTC. Residues: CASSIGTGGYEQYF.